The rows below give T cell receptor beta chains drawn from one sample of a study of T cell repertoires in cytomegalovirus infection. TCRdb reprocessed the reads via MiXCR and lists one record per CDR3 protein. The sample lists some 800,000 distinct CDR3 sequences; almost 30% were seen once. Their antigen targets remain unknown. The sequenced sample was cultured CD8+ T cells from PBMCs, obtained from culture after CMV antigen stimulation. All receptors derive from a human donor in good health (CMV status not recorded). Some clones in this sample may be carry-over from other donors' samples. Each CDR3 is given with its conserved first and last residue. D genes are given only for firm matches. Rows may omit the clone size; those that give it use once, few, many or a size class.

D gene	clone size	V gene	CDR3 length	J gene	CDR3 DNA	CDR3 protein
TRBD2	many	TRBV7-2	18	TRBJ2-2	TGTGCCAGCAGCTCCGGGGGAGGGGCAGCGCCGAACACCGGGGAGCTGTTTTTT	CASSSGGGAAPNTGELFF
TRBD2	many	TRBV9	16	TRBJ2-4	TGTGCCAGCAGCGTAGCTCGGGGGGGGAACAAAAACATTCAGTACTTC	CASSVARGGNKNIQYF
TRBD1	few	TRBV6-2/TRBV6-3	14	TRBJ2-7	TGTGCCAGCAGTTACCGGGACAGCTATTACGAGCAGTACTTC	CASSYRDSYYEQYF
.	few	TRBV15	13	TRBJ1-5	TGTGCCACCAGTCGGTCGGGCAATCAGCCCCAGCATTTT	CATSRSGNQPQHF
TRBD1	.	TRBV6-2/TRBV6-3	17	TRBJ2-1	TGTGCCAGCAGTTCCCCGAAGACAGGGATTCCCTACAATGAGCAGTTCTTC	CASSSPKTGIPYNEQFF
.	.	TRBV20-1	13	TRBJ2-1	TGCAGTGCTAGCCGGGGGGCGAGCAATGAGCAGTTCTTC	CSASRGASNEQFF
.	many	TRBV4-1	14	TRBJ1-2	TGCGCCAGCAGCCCGTCGGCAGGGCCCTATGGCTACACCTTC	CASSPSAGPYGYTF
.	.	TRBV7-6	15	TRBJ2-3	TGTGCCAGCAGCCAAGAGGTATTAGGGTCAGATACGCAGTATTTT	CASSQEVLGSDTQYF
TRBD2	many	TRBV12-3/TRBV12-4	15	TRBJ2-1	TGTGCCAGCAGTGAGACTAGCGGGGGGGACAATGAGCAGTTCTTC	CASSETSGGDNEQFF
TRBD1	many	TRBV7-8	16	TRBJ2-7	TGTGCCAGCAGCTTAGGGCCGGGACAGGGGAACTACGAGCAGTACTTC	CASSLGPGQGNYEQYF
.	few	TRBV19	15	TRBJ1-2	TGTGCCAGTAGTATAGATGCCGGGCGCGAGGATGGCTACACCTTC	CASSIDAGREDGYTF
.	many	TRBV27	12	TRBJ2-1	TGTGCCAGCAGCTTAGAAGGCAATGAGCAGTTCTTC	CASSLEGNEQFF
.	.	TRBV20-1	17	TRBJ1-1	TGCAGTGCTAGAGATCTAGGGGCGGCCTACGGTAACACTGAAGTTTTCTTT	CSARDLGAAYGNTEVFF
TRBD1	.	TRBV19	16	TRBJ2-1	TGTGCCAGTAGCCAACAGGGGGACTGGCCCTACAATGAGCAGTTCTTC	CASSQQGDWPYNEQFF
.	many	TRBV12-5	13	TRBJ2-5	TGTGCTAGTGCATTGGGGGGTGAAGAGACCCAGTACTTC	CASALGGEETQYF
.	.	TRBV2	17	TRBJ2-2	TGTGCCAGCAGTGAAACTGTTGGGCCGGGGAACACCGGGGAGCTGTTTTTT	CASSETVGPGNTGELFF
.	few	TRBV2	15	TRBJ1-5	TGTGCCAGCAGGGGCGGTATATATAGCAATCAGCCCCAGCATTTT	CASRGGIYSNQPQHF
TRBD1	few	TRBV6-1	15	TRBJ1-1	TGTGCCAGCAGTTACGCAGGGGGCCTCAACACTGAAGCTTTCTTT	CASSYAGGLNTEAFF
.	few	TRBV10-3	15	TRBJ1-2	TGTGCCATCAGAAGGTGGGCGGACGCTAACTATGGCTACACCTTC	CAIRRWADANYGYTF
.	few	TRBV9	18	TRBJ2-2	TGTGCCAGCACCTTCGGGGTAGGGCGGCCCCAGAACACCGGGGAGCTGTTTTTT	CASTFGVGRPQNTGELFF
.	.	TRBV7-2	15	TRBJ1-1	TGTGCCAGCAGCTTAGGGATTGACATGAACACTGAAGCTTTCTTT	CASSLGIDMNTEAFF
TRBD1	.	TRBV7-9	16	TRBJ1-2	TGTGCCAGCAGCTCAACAGACAGGGGTGTCGGCTATGGCTACACCTTC	CASSSTDRGVGYGYTF
.	many	TRBV4-3	14	TRBJ2-3	TGCGCCAGCAGCCAGCCGGGCCTCCCAGCTACGCAGTATTTT	CASSQPGLPATQYF
TRBD1	.	TRBV20-1	17	TRBJ1-2	TGCAGTGCTAAGCCCCCATCAGGGGGCATCAGGGTAAATGGCTACACCTTC	CSAKPPSGGIRVNGYTF
TRBD1	.	TRBV7-8	15	TRBJ2-7	TGTGCCAGCAGCTTGGGACAGCAAACCTCCTACGAGCAGTACTTC	CASSLGQQTSYEQYF
TRBD2	many	TRBV7-8	13	TRBJ2-1	TGTGCCTCCTCCCGGGGGGAATACAATGAGCAGTTCTTC	CASSRGEYNEQFF
.	.	TRBV20-1	11	TRBJ2-1	TGCAGTGCTATCCGGGGCTATGAGCAGTTCTTC	CSAIRGYEQFF
.	.	TRBV18	15	TRBJ2-1	TGTGCCAGCTCACCCGACTGGGTGGTTAACAATGAGCAGTTCTTC	CASSPDWVVNNEQFF
TRBD2	many	TRBV6-2/TRBV6-3	16	TRBJ2-1	TGTGCCAGCAGTCCTAGCGGGGTCGGGTCCTACAATGAGCAGTTCTTC	CASSPSGVGSYNEQFF
.	few	TRBV27	14	TRBJ2-2	TGTGCCAGCAGTCTGCACCAGAACACCGGGGAGCTGTTTTTT	CASSLHQNTGELFF
TRBD1	many	TRBV2	13	TRBJ1-2	TGTGCCAGCAGGGACAGGACCGCCTATGGCTACACCTTC	CASRDRTAYGYTF
.	.	TRBV15	12	TRBJ2-2	TGTGCCACCAGCCCGCGCACCGGGGAGCTGTTTTTT	CATSPRTGELFF
.	.	TRBV6-5	18	TRBJ1-1	TGTGCCAGCAGTTACTCGAACCCAGATTCCCTATTGGACACTGAAGCTTTCTTT	CASSYSNPDSLLDTEAFF
TRBD1	.	TRBV20-1	14	TRBJ2-7	TGCAGTGCTTTTGACAGGGGGAGCTCCTACGAGCAGTACTTC	CSAFDRGSSYEQYF
TRBD2	.	TRBV3-1	17	TRBJ2-5	TGTGCCAGCAGCCAAGCCTCAGCGGGGGGGTACCAAGAGACCCAGTACTTC	CASSQASAGGYQETQYF
TRBD2	.	TRBV27	14	TRBJ2-7	TGTGCCAGCAGGGCGGGGGGCTATTCCTACGAGCAGTACTTC	CASRAGGYSYEQYF
.	.	TRBV11-2	16	TRBJ2-1	TGTGCCAGCAGCTACCGAGACCGACAGGTCTACAATGAGCAGTTCTTC	CASSYRDRQVYNEQFF
.	.	TRBV5-6	14	TRBJ2-5	TGTGCCAGCAGCCCGGAGAGGGCCATTGAGACCCAGTACTTC	CASSPERAIETQYF
TRBD2	.	TRBV7-9	17	TRBJ2-7	TGTGCTAGCAGCTCCCTAGCCCCGGTAGCGGGGGTCCAAGAGCAGTACTTC	CASSSLAPVAGVQEQYF
TRBD2	.	TRBV28	16	TRBJ2-1	TGTGCCAGCAGTTTATGGTCCAGCGGGGGTACAAATGAGCAGTTCTTC	CASSLWSSGGTNEQFF
.	.	TRBV18	17	TRBJ1-1	TGTGCCAGCTCACCACGTCAACAGGGAGAAGGTCCGACTGAAGCTTTCTTT	CASSPRQQGEGPTEAFF
.	many	TRBV27	15	TRBJ1-6	TGTGCCAGCAGTTTATCTGGACATTATAATTCACCCCTCCACTTT	CASSLSGHYNSPLHF
TRBD2	.	TRBV9	13	TRBJ2-1	TGTGCCAGCGGGGGGGGTGCCCGGGGTGAGCAGTTCTTC	CASGGGARGEQFF
.	.	TRBV4-1	16	TRBJ1-5	TGCGCCAGCAGCCCCCTTGGAGGGGGAGGCAATCAGCCCCAGCATTTT	CASSPLGGGGNQPQHF
.	.	TRBV7-9	13	TRBJ2-5	TGTGCCAGCAGCCTACATTCTCAAGAGACCCAGTACTTC	CASSLHSQETQYF
.	few	TRBV7-9	16	TRBJ2-1	TGTGCCAGCCCTAAGAAAGCGGGTGGAACCTACAATGAGCAGTTCTTC	CASPKKAGGTYNEQFF
.	once	TRBV7-3	14	TRBJ2-1	TGTGCCAGCAGCTTAGAGGTTACCTACAATGAGCAGTTCTTC	CASSLEVTYNEQFF
.	.	TRBV4-1	17	TRBJ2-2	TGCGCCAGCAGCTCAAGATCATCGACGGTGAACACCGGGGAGCTGTTTTTT	CASSSRSSTVNTGELFF
TRBD2	few	TRBV2	14	TRBJ2-7	TGTGCCAGCACCCCGGGGGGGCCGGCCTACGAGCAGTACTTC	CASTPGGPAYEQYF
TRBD1	.	TRBV29-1	14	TRBJ1-2	TGCAGCGTTGTGGACAGGGCAGGACTCTATGGCTACACCTTC	CSVVDRAGLYGYTF
TRBD1	.	TRBV2	15	TRBJ1-6	TGTGCCAGCTCCTTTTGGGGGACAGATAATTCACCCCTCCACTTT	CASSFWGTDNSPLHF
.	few	TRBV7-6	14	TRBJ2-7	TGTGCCAGCAGCCCCGAGGAGGGTCGGTACGAGCAGTACTTC	CASSPEEGRYEQYF
.	.	TRBV24-1	17	TRBJ2-5	TGTGCCACCAGTGATTCCCAATCTCTGGATCCGCAAGAGACCCAGTACTTC	CATSDSQSLDPQETQYF
TRBD2	.	TRBV7-9	15	TRBJ2-3	TGTGCCAGCAGCTCACTAGCGGAAATCACAGATACGCAGTATTTT	CASSSLAEITDTQYF
.	.	TRBV7-9	18	TRBJ2-3	TGTGCCAGCAGCTCCTCGGCCCCACAGAGTACTAGCACAGATACGCAGTATTTT	CASSSSAPQSTSTDTQYF
.	few	TRBV7-8	14	TRBJ1-6	TGTGCCAGCAGACCCGGGGGCGGACATTCACCCCTCCACTTT	CASRPGGGHSPLHF
.	.	TRBV3-1	15	TRBJ1-2	TGTGCCAGCAGCCAAGATATCAGCCTTAACTATGGCTACACCTTC	CASSQDISLNYGYTF